A single sample is the source of the 15 T cell receptor beta chains below, sequenced in a study of T cells in narcolepsy. The repertoire was sequenced with immunoSEQ multiplex PCR; TCRdb's copy has only in-frame clones and lacks some. The table shows some 30,000 clones, with roughly 73% occurring only once. Sequenced: CD45RA- memory CD4+ T cells from PBMCs. Receptors originate from a human donor with narcolepsy.

V and J are TRBV9 and TRBJ1-2; D might be TRBD1 (5 bases). The germline V gene has CDR1 SGDLS and CDR2 YYNGEE. The CDR3 length is 17 residues. The V and J ends lost 5 bases and 0 bases respectively, with 20 bases between them. The CDR3 DNA reads TGTGCCAGCAGGAGAGGGGCGGGAGCAGCTGCTAACTATGGCTACACCTTC. Its protein is CASRRGAGAAANYGYTF.

The chain uses TRBV11-2 and TRBJ1-2; TRBD1 is a possible D gene (5 bases). Germline values: CDR1 SGHAT, CDR2 FQNNGV. This CDR3 contains 13 residues. Deletions cut 7 bases from V and 5 bases from J, with 14 bases between. CDR3 loop: CASTTPGGYGYTF. The CDR3 DNA follows: TGTGCCAGCACCACACCCGGGGGATATGGCTACACCTTC.

For this clone: One end of the junction does not line up with germline, which may come from a read error. The chain uses TRBV7-2 and TRBJ2-7; D call uncertain. The CDR3 contains 13 residues. Looked up from germline, CDR1 is SGHTA and CDR2 is FQGNSA. CDR3: CASSLSTMYEQHF. For the CDR3, the DNA is TGTGCCAGCAGCTTATCCACGATGTACGAGCAGCACTTC. Full variable domain (remainder filled in from reference TRBV7-2 and TRBJ2-7): GAGVSQSPSNKVTEKGKDVELRCDPISGHTALYWYRQSLGQGLEFLIYFQGNSAPDKSGLPSDRFSAERTGGSVSTLTIQRTQQEDSAVYLCASSLSTMYEQHFGPGTRLTVT.

This clone came up a few times. This chain joins TRBV9 and TRBJ1-1, with D uncertain. From germline, CDR1 is SGDLS and CDR2 YYNGEE. Trimming pared 0 bases from V and 1 base from J, leaving 10 bases between. This CDR3 has 15 amino acids. CDR3 region: CASSVGGFANTEAFF. CDR3 DNA sequence: TGTGCCAGCAGCGTAGGGGGTTTCGCGAACACTGAAGCTTTCTTT. Variable domain in full (rest from reference TRBV9 and TRBJ1-1): DSGVTQTPKHLITATGQRVTLRCSPRSGDLSVYWYQQSLDQGLQFLIQYYNGEERAKGNILERFSAQQFPDLHSELNLSSLELGDSALYFCASSVGGFANTEAFFGQGTRLTVV.

This chain uses TRBV7-3 with TRBJ2-2, with TRBD2 as a possible D gene (7 bases). Germline values: CDR1 SGHTA, CDR2 FQGTGA. The CDR3 is 15 residues long. V lost 2 bases and J 6 bases, leaving 13 bases between the germline ends. The CDR3 sequence: CASSLEGGPPGELFF. For the CDR3, the DNA is TGTGCCAGCAGCTTAGAGGGGGGGCCCCCCGGGGAGCTGTTTTTT.

V gene TRBV7-6 combines with J gene TRBJ2-2, with TRBD2 matching 13 bases. This CDR3 is built from 15 residues. Trimming removed 4 bases from V and 7 bases from J; junction bases left unmatched: 3. Germline V gives CDR1 SGHVS, CDR2 FNYEAQ. The CDR3 spells CASSSRTSGGGELFF. CDR3 bases: TGTGCCAGCAGCTCTCGGACTAGCGGGGGCGGGGAGCTGTTTTTT.

The chain is built from TRBV7-3 and TRBJ1-6, with D unclear. Germline values: CDR1 SGHTA, CDR2 FQGTGA. V lost 5 bases and J 0 bases, leaving 5 bases between the germline ends. This CDR3 comprises 14 residues. DNA for the CDR3: TGTGCCAGCAGCCTTAGCTCCTATAATTCACCCCTCCACTTT. Protein: CASSLSSYNSPLHF.

This clone was detected only once. This chain uses TRBV6-5 with TRBJ1-2, with 8 bases lining up with TRBD1. This CDR3 region has 15 residues. CDR1 is MNHEY and CDR2 is SVGAGI in the germline V gene. J lost 2 bases, V lost 0 bases, and 2 bases had no gene match. The DNA for the CDR3 is TGTGCCAGCAGTTACTCAGACAGGGGAAACTATGGCTACACCTTC. It yields the protein CASSYSDRGNYGYTF.

The chain joins TRBV10-3 to TRBJ1-2; D remains ambiguous. Trimming removed 0 bases at V and 7 bases at J, with 15 bases between. The CDR3 is 15 amino acids. The germline V gene encodes CDR1 ENHRY and CDR2 SYGVKD. The DNA for the CDR3 is TGTGCCATCAGTGAGTCCACGGCAGCCGCAGGTGGCTACACCTTC. It yields the protein CAISESTAAAGGYTF.

On this clone: The identical CDR3 is also encoded by other nucleotide sequences in the sample. The V gene is TRBV7-9, the J gene TRBJ2-7; D is undetermined. The V gene lost 1 base and the J gene lost 6 bases, with 10 bases spanning the gap. The CDR3 spans 13 residues. Germline CDR1 SEHNR, CDR2 FQNEAQ (reference sequence). Written as DNA, the CDR3 is TGTGCCAGCAGCTTAGGGCCCGGCGGCGAGCAGTACTTC. It translates to CASSLGPGGEQYF.

The chain is built from TRBV19 and TRBJ2-2; 9 bases map to TRBD2. The CDR3 runs 17 residues. Per germline, CDR1 LNHDA and CDR2 SQIVND (reference sequence). V dropped 5 bases and J dropped 6; count of bases not matched to a gene: 13. The CDR3 spells CASSPPVAGGIPGELFF. CDR3 in DNA: TGTGCCAGTAGTCCGCCGGTCGCGGGAGGGATCCCCGGGGAGCTGTTTTTT.

Only a few counts were recorded for this clone. The chain recombines TRBV10-2 with TRBJ2-3; D unresolved. V was trimmed by 3 bases and J by 8 bases, leaving 6 bases between them. The CDR3 contains 11 residues. Germline CDR1 reads WSHSY; CDR2 reads SAAADI. The DNA of the CDR3 is TGCGCCAGCAGTGAAATAAGTACGCAGTATTTT. Protein: CASSEISTQYF.

V gene TRBV19 combines with J gene TRBJ1-2, with 10 positions matching TRBD1. The germline CDR1 and CDR2 sequences are LNHDA and SQIVND (reference sequence). This CDR3 region has 17 residues. Trimming at V came to 3 bases and at J to 1 base, leaving 8 bases not matched to a gene. The CDR3 nucleotides are TGTGCCAGTAGTATTCCGACAGGGGGCAATCGTAACTATGGCTACACCTTC. Protein product: CASSIPTGGNRNYGYTF.

V and J are TRBV30 and TRBJ1-1; D unclear. Deletions cut 1 base from V and 10 bases from J, with 13 bases between. Germline V gene sequence: CDR1 GTSNPN, CDR2 SVGIG (reference sequence). This CDR3 is built from 12 residues. DNA for the CDR3: TGTGCCTGGAGTGACTCGAGGGTAGGAGCTTTCTTT. As protein: CAWSDSRVGAFF.

The J gene is TRBJ2-6, the V gene TRBV27; no reliable D call. With 5 bases removed from V and 0 bases from J, the gap between germline ends came to 5 bases. The CDR3 consists of 14 residues. Germline V CDR1 and CDR2: MNHEY, SMNVEV (reference sequence). This CDR3 reads CASSMISGANVLTF. The CDR3 DNA reads as TGTGCCAGCAGTATGATCTCTGGGGCCAACGTCCTGACTTTC.